A selection of T cell receptor beta chains follows, all from one sample in a study of T cell responses to AZD1222 COVID-19 vaccine. TCRdb keeps only in-frame clones here, not all; method: immunoSEQ multiplex PCR. The sample lists 90,000 to 150,000 clones; around 87% were seen once. Here the sequenced sample was peripheral blood, taken 28 days after the second AZD1222 dose. The receptors here all came from an adult who received the AZD1222 COVID-19 vaccine. CDR3s include the opening cysteine and the closing phenylalanine or tryptophan. The order of the fields is J gene, V gene, CDR3 protein.

J gene: TRBJ1-6
V gene: TRBV19
CDR3 protein: CASSIGQGNSPLHF

J gene: TRBJ1-2
V gene: TRBV4-3
CDR3 protein: CASSQPQFGRSIYGYTF

J gene: TRBJ1-1
V gene: TRBV19
CDR3 protein: CASSIGQYRTAFF

J gene: TRBJ1-4
V gene: TRBV7-3
CDR3 protein: CASSDDRGSGKLFF

J gene: TRBJ2-2
V gene: TRBV6-5
CDR3 protein: CASSYSGTTVTGELFF

J gene: TRBJ2-6
V gene: TRBV11-2
CDR3 protein: CASSFLPQGFGANVLTF

J gene: TRBJ2-6
V gene: TRBV6-6
CDR3 protein: CASSRRTGAGANVLTF

J gene: TRBJ1-2
V gene: TRBV3-1/TRBV3-2
CDR3 protein: CASSQSYYGYTF

J gene: TRBJ1-5
V gene: TRBV27
CDR3 protein: CASSWRYSNQPQHF

J gene: TRBJ1-2
V gene: TRBV19
CDR3 protein: CASSISFWESYTF

J gene: TRBJ1-1
V gene: TRBV6-5
CDR3 protein: CASTASGGDTEAFF

J gene: TRBJ2-2
V gene: TRBV7-3
CDR3 protein: CASSFWGRGELFF

J gene: TRBJ1-1
V gene: TRBV18
CDR3 protein: CASSRAGLNTEAFF

J gene: TRBJ2-1
V gene: TRBV6-2/TRBV6-3
CDR3 protein: CASSPRRGLLYNEQFF

J gene: TRBJ1-1
V gene: TRBV5-5
CDR3 protein: CASSERSFPGRQNTEAFF

J gene: TRBJ2-5
V gene: TRBV5-4
CDR3 protein: CASSLGGQGGETQYF

J gene: TRBJ1-2
V gene: TRBV6-2/TRBV6-3
CDR3 protein: CASSYASNYGYTF

J gene: TRBJ2-1
V gene: TRBV6-2/TRBV6-3
CDR3 protein: CASSTLQGINEQFF

J gene: TRBJ2-7
V gene: TRBV6-5
CDR3 protein: CASSQDRALEQYF

J gene: TRBJ1-6
V gene: TRBV28
CDR3 protein: CASRGGGVESSPLHF

J gene: TRBJ2-5
V gene: TRBV5-1
CDR3 protein: CASSRDFETQYF

J gene: TRBJ2-1
V gene: TRBV10-2
CDR3 protein: CASSSSGGAGNEQFF

J gene: TRBJ1-2
V gene: TRBV7-8
CDR3 protein: CASSLGPQGADYGYTF

J gene: TRBJ1-6
V gene: TRBV19
CDR3 protein: CASSPEGSGSYNSPLHF